The rows below give T cell receptor beta chains drawn from one sample of a study of chemoradiotherapy in HPV16-positive cancers. Clones were read by immunoSEQ multiplex PCR, and TCRdb kept only the in-frame ones, dropping some. Of approximately 2,100 clones listed, roughly 89% are singletons. The sample was tumor tissue, taken from a patient who underwent chemoradiotherapy. The receptors shown here come from a human donor with HPV-associated anogenital cancer. Both conserved end residues are part of each CDR3. Fields, in order: clone size, V gene, D gene, J gene, CDR3 protein, CDR3 DNA. The D gene is left open where the match is weak. Not all rows give a size; the values are once, few, many and, for expanded clones, a class.

.	TRBV29-1	.	TRBJ1-2	CSVEEWEGKAGYTF	TGCAGCGTTGAAGAGTGGGAGGGGAAGGCTGGCTACACCTTC
.	TRBV29-1	TRBD1	TRBJ2-1	CSVEDPDRSSYNEQFF	TGCAGCGTTGAAGATCCGGACAGGAGCTCCTACAATGAGCAGTTCTTC
few	TRBV7-8	TRBD1	TRBJ1-6	CASSLEGTVTYNSPLHF	TGTGCCAGCAGCTTAGAAGGGACAGTTACCTATAATTCACCCCTCCACTTT
.	TRBV2	TRBD1	TRBJ2-1	CASNIDRGRAEQFF	TGTGCCAGCAATATCGACAGGGGGCGAGCTGAGCAGTTCTTC
.	TRBV28	.	TRBJ1-1	CASSPARADTKAFF	TGTGCCAGCAGCCCGGCACGGGCTGACACTAAAGCTTTCTTT
once	TRBV4-2	.	TRBJ1-4	CASSQDFGGAANEKLFF	TGTGCCAGCAGCCAAGATTTCGGGGGAGCTGCGAATGAAAAACTGTTTTTT
.	TRBV7-9	TRBD1	TRBJ1-5	CASSLGTGEQPQHF	TGTGCCAGCAGCTTGGGGACAGGGGAACAGCCCCAGCATTTT
.	TRBV7-3	.	TRBJ1-3	CASSLAPPSSGNTIYF	TGTGCCAGCAGCTTGGCGCCACCTAGCTCTGGAAACACCATATATTTT
.	TRBV6-1	.	TRBJ1-2	CASSVSSFDYGYTF	TGTGCCAGCAGTGTGAGCTCATTCGACTATGGCTACACCTTC
.	TRBV5-6	.	TRBJ1-5	CASSDGPIGGQPQHF	TGTGCCAGCAGCGATGGACCGATCGGCGGGCAGCCCCAGCATTTT
.	TRBV7-9	TRBD2	TRBJ2-1	CASSGGGSGDEQFF	TGTGCCAGTTCTGGGGGGGGGTCTGGCGATGAGCAGTTCTTC
.	TRBV5-1	TRBD2	TRBJ2-7	CASSRTRGEGGQYF	TGCGCCAGCAGTCGGACTCGGGGGGAGGGAGGGCAGTACTTC
.	TRBV5-3	.	TRBJ2-7	CARSAVSRRSSYEQYF	TGTGCCAGAAGCGCCGTTTCCAGGAGAAGCTCCTACGAGCAGTACTTC
.	TRBV19	.	TRBJ1-5	CASSIRQINQPQHF	TGTGCCAGTAGTATACGGCAGATCAATCAGCCCCAGCATTTT
.	TRBV28	.	TRBJ1-2	CASSSGRHGYTF	TGTGCCAGCAGCTCCGGCCGGCACGGCTACACCTTC
.	TRBV11-2	TRBD1	TRBJ2-7	CASSLGQGATIYEQYF	TGTGCCAGCAGCCTCGGACAGGGGGCTACCATCTACGAGCAGTACTTC
once	TRBV27	.	TRBJ1-2	CASSLSIPTVYYGYTF	TGTGCCAGCAGTTTATCGATCCCGACGGTGTACTATGGCTACACCTTC
.	TRBV5-4	.	TRBJ2-1	CASSLLLGSVSYNEQFF	TGTGCCAGCAGCTTGTTGTTAGGTAGCGTTTCCTACAATGAGCAGTTCTTC
.	TRBV5-1	.	TRBJ2-1	CASSLEGPRAYNEQFF	TGCGCCAGCAGCTTGGAGGGGCCGAGGGCTTACAATGAGCAGTTCTTC
once	TRBV10-3	.	TRBJ1-1	CATSFETEAFF	TGTGCCACCAGCTTTGAAACTGAAGCTTTCTTT
.	TRBV4-1	TRBD1	TRBJ1-6	CASSREGTEVETLHF	TGCGCCAGCAGCCGAGAAGGGACAGAGGTAGAAACTCTCCACTTT
.	TRBV28	TRBD1	TRBJ2-4	CASSPGGTGRNIQYF	TGTGCCAGCAGTCCAGGGGGGACAGGGCGGAACATTCAGTACTTC
once	TRBV5-1	.	TRBJ2-7	CASSPESNREQYF	TGCGCCAGCAGCCCCGAAAGTAATCGCGAGCAGTACTTC
.	TRBV14	.	TRBJ2-2	CASSQLRNTGELFF	TGTGCCAGCAGCCAATTAAGGAACACCGGGGAGCTGTTTTTT
.	TRBV15	TRBD1	TRBJ1-1	CATSRDRVNTEAFF	TGTGCCACCAGCAGGGACAGGGTGAACACTGAAGCTTTCTTT
.	TRBV6-1	TRBD1	TRBJ1-5	CASNTGDSQPQHF	TGTGCCAGCAATACAGGGGATAGCCAGCCCCAGCATTTT
.	TRBV5-1	TRBD2	TRBJ2-3	CASSDQRGSTDTQYF	TGCGCCAGCAGCGACCAGCGGGGGAGCACAGATACGCAGTATTTT
.	TRBV27	.	TRBJ1-6	CASGGVTYNSPLHF	TGTGCCAGCGGGGGGGTTACCTATAATTCACCCCTCCACTTT
.	TRBV7-9	TRBD2	TRBJ2-2	CASSFFGGTGELFF	TGTGCCAGCAGCTTTTTCGGGGGGACCGGGGAGCTGTTTTTT
.	TRBV7-2	TRBD2	TRBJ2-1	CASSFRTSGGLEQFF	TGTGCCAGCAGCTTCCGGACTAGCGGGGGTTTGGAGCAGTTCTTC
.	TRBV27	.	TRBJ1-2	CASSLSRQGGYGYTF	TGTGCCAGCAGTTTATCGCGTCAGGGTGGCTATGGCTACACCTTC
.	TRBV9	TRBD1	TRBJ2-3	CASSVNSRTGVSDTQYF	TGTGCCAGCAGCGTAAACTCCCGGACAGGGGTTTCTGATACGCAGTATTTT
.	TRBV7-3	TRBD1	TRBJ2-2	CASSPRGLGGDTGELFF	TGTGCCAGCAGCCCAAGGGGGCTTGGAGGAGACACCGGGGAGCTGTTTTTT
.	TRBV1	.	TRBJ2-2	CTSSQLEDLGELFF	TGCACCAGCAGCCAACTCGAAGATCTGGGGGAGCTGTTTTTT
.	TRBV9	.	TRBJ2-1	CASGTDFEQFF	TGTGCCAGCGGGACGGATTTTGAGCAGTTCTTC
.	TRBV11-2	.	TRBJ2-3	CASSLGVDVAQYF	TGTGCCAGCAGCTTAGGGGTTGATGTGGCGCAGTATTTT
few	TRBV6-6	.	TRBJ1-5	CASGGDYSNQPQHF	TGTGCCAGCGGGGGGGATTATAGCAATCAGCCCCAGCATTTT
.	TRBV6-5	.	TRBJ2-7	CASSPPRGSDYEQYF	TGTGCCAGCAGTCCCCCCAGGGGTAGCGACTACGAGCAGTACTTC
.	TRBV6-1	TRBD1	TRBJ1-5	CASSASGTGGQPQHF	TGTGCCAGCAGTGCCAGCGGGACAGGGGGGCAGCCCCAGCATTTT
.	TRBV9	.	TRBJ2-3	CASSVETDTQYF	TGTGCCAGCAGCGTAGAGACAGATACGCAGTATTTT
.	TRBV7-2	.	TRBJ2-2	CASSLLGGWGTGELFF	TGTGCCAGCAGCCTACTCGGGGGCTGGGGCACCGGGGAGCTGTTTTTT
.	TRBV10-3	.	TRBJ2-5	CAISQSLVNRERSETQYF	TGTGCCATCAGTCAGAGCCTCGTAAACAGGGAGAGAAGTGAGACCCAGTACTTC
.	TRBV30	.	TRBJ1-1	CAWSPLRGTEAFF	TGTGCCTGGAGTCCCTTGAGGGGAACTGAAGCTTTCTTT
.	TRBV2	.	TRBJ1-4	CASSDRRGGEKLFF	TGTGCCAGCAGTGATCGAAGGGGAGGGGAAAAACTGTTTTTT
.	TRBV27	TRBD2	TRBJ2-7	CASRNLAGATLYEQYF	TGTGCCAGCAGGAACCTAGCGGGGGCCACCCTCTACGAGCAGTACTTC
.	TRBV29-1	.	TRBJ1-4	CSAGGRANEKLFF	TGCAGCGCCGGGGGGCGGGCTAATGAAAAACTGTTTTTT
.	TRBV7-9	.	TRBJ1-6	CASRVTGSPLHF	TGTGCCAGCAGGGTAACCGGTTCACCCCTCCACTTT
.	TRBV9	.	TRBJ1-1	CASSPGQSVATEAFF	TGTGCCAGCAGCCCCGGGCAATCGGTTGCCACTGAAGCTTTCTTT
.	TRBV7-8	TRBD2	TRBJ2-3	CASSLIRLAGADTQYF	TGTGCCAGCAGCTTAATCCGACTAGCGGGGGCAGATACGCAGTATTTT
few	TRBV11-2	.	TRBJ2-3	CASSQGIFGLADTQYF	TGTGCCAGCAGCCAGGGTATCTTCGGTCTTGCGGATACGCAGTATTTT
.	TRBV7-6	.	TRBJ2-7	CASSSAEGLSEQYF	TGTGCCAGCAGCTCGGCCGAGGGACTTAGTGAGCAGTACTTC
.	TRBV30	.	TRBJ2-7	CAWSDFYEQYF	TGTGCCTGGAGTGACTTCTACGAGCAGTACTTC
.	TRBV6-4	TRBD2	TRBJ2-3	CASSDSSGGGDTQYF	TGTGCCAGCAGTGACTCTAGCGGGGGAGGAGATACGCAGTATTTT
once	TRBV4-2	.	TRBJ1-4	CASSQPNRFANEKLFF	TGTGCCAGCAGCCAACCAAACAGGTTCGCTAATGAAAAACTGTTTTTT
.	TRBV27	.	TRBJ2-3	CASSLERAGTQYF	TGTGCCAGCAGTTTGGAGCGGGCAGGTACGCAGTATTTT
.	TRBV7-2	.	TRBJ2-1	CASRRGGGGTNEQFF	TGTGCCAGCAGGCGAGGGGGCGGGGGTACGAATGAGCAGTTCTTC